Listed below are T cell receptor beta chains from one sample, sequenced in a study of T cell repertoires in cytomegalovirus infection. Which antigens these TCRs recognize remains unknown. MiXCR, run by TCRdb on the reads, gives a single entry per CDR3 protein. The repertoire includes 450,000 to 550,000 distinct CDR3 sequences, about 42% of them detected once, and about 39% sits in the top ten. The sequencing used cultured PBMCs, collected from culture after CMV antigen stimulation. The receptors were sampled from a human donor in good health (CMV status not recorded). Some clones in this sample may be carry-over from other donors' samples. Each CDR3 is given with its conserved first and last residue. The D gene is left open where the match is weak. The size entry is marked missing in some rows and otherwise reads once, few, many or a size class.

J gene	clone size	V gene	D gene	CDR3 DNA	CDR3 protein
TRBJ2-5	once	TRBV20-1	NA	TGCAGTGCTAGAGACGGGGGAGTGGGAGAGACCCAGTACTTC	CSARDGGVGETQYF
TRBJ2-2	few	TRBV2	NA	TGTGCCAGCAGTGAAGGCCTAGCGTCCAACACCGGGGAGCTGTTTTTT	CASSEGLASNTGELFF
TRBJ1-4	NA	TRBV7-2	TRBD1	TGTGCCAGCAGCTTTCTTAGGACAGGGGGCGGTGAAAAACTGTTTTTT	CASSFLRTGGGEKLFF
TRBJ1-2	once	TRBV11-2	NA	TGTGCCAGCAGCTTAGTAAGCGGGTTCTTTAGCTATGGCTACACCTTC	CASSLVSGFFSYGYTF
TRBJ2-1	NA	TRBV2	NA	TGTGCCAGCAGGGAAGCGAACAATGAGCAGTTCTTC	CASREANNEQFF
TRBJ1-6	many	TRBV7-2	NA	TGTGCCAGCAGCTCCCACCGGGCGGGAAATAATTCACCCCTCCACTTT	CASSSHRAGNNSPLHF
TRBJ2-1	NA	TRBV7-6	TRBD2	TGTGCCAGCAGCTTGCCGACTAGCGGAGGACTCTACAATGAGCAGTTCTTC	CASSLPTSGGLYNEQFF
TRBJ2-5	NA	TRBV12-3/TRBV12-4	NA	TGTGCCAGCAGAGATGTGGAGCAAGAGACCCAGTACTTC	CASRDVEQETQYF
TRBJ1-5	NA	TRBV7-9	TRBD1	TGTGCCAGCAACTCACGGACAGGGGGGGATCAGCCCCAGCATTTT	CASNSRTGGDQPQHF
TRBJ2-5	many	TRBV12-3/TRBV12-4	NA	TGTGCCAGCAGTTTCGGTCCGAGGGGGAAAGAGACCCAGTACTTC	CASSFGPRGKETQYF
TRBJ1-1	NA	TRBV30	NA	TGTGCCTGCTCAAAACAGGGATACACTGAAGCTTTCTTT	CACSKQGYTEAFF
TRBJ1-3	few	TRBV7-9	TRBD1	TGTGCCAGCAGCTCCACAGGGGGTGGAAACACCATATATTTT	CASSSTGGGNTIYF
TRBJ1-4	NA	TRBV27	NA	TGTGCCAGCAGCCTTTGGGGGGGGGGAGGGAAACTGTTTTTT	CASSLWGGGGKLFF
TRBJ1-3	NA	TRBV7-2	NA	TGTGCCAGCAGCTTTGACTATGGAAACACCATATATTTT	CASSFDYGNTIYF
TRBJ1-5	NA	TRBV27	TRBD1	TGTGCCAGCAGTAGCATAACAGGGGGCAATCAGCCCCAGCATTTT	CASSSITGGNQPQHF
TRBJ1-2	few	TRBV7-8	TRBD1	TGTGCCAGCAGCTTAGTTGTACAGGGGGGAGGCTACACCTTC	CASSLVVQGGGYTF
TRBJ2-7	NA	TRBV20-1	NA	TGCAGTGCTAGAGGCAGGTCCTACGAGCAGTACTTC	CSARGRSYEQYF
TRBJ2-5	NA	TRBV4-1	TRBD2	TGCGCCAGCAGCCAGGCGTTGGGGACTAGCGGGGGCCAAGAGACCCAGTACTTC	CASSQALGTSGGQETQYF
TRBJ2-5	NA	TRBV9	NA	TGTGCCAGCAGCCCCCAGGGGCCACACGGGGGGACCCAGTACTTC	CASSPQGPHGGTQYF
TRBJ1-2	few	TRBV5-1	TRBD1	TGCGCCAGCAGCTTAGTGGCAGGGGGAAACTATGGCTACACCTTC	CASSLVAGGNYGYTF
TRBJ1-4	once	TRBV12-3/TRBV12-4	TRBD1	TGTGCCAGCAGTTTAATGACAGGGAATGAAAAACTGTTTTTT	CASSLMTGNEKLFF
TRBJ2-1	few	TRBV11-2	NA	TGTGCCAGCAGGGTAGGTCGTGAGCAGTTCTTC	CASRVGREQFF
TRBJ1-3	few	TRBV7-2	NA	TGTGCCAGCAGCTTAGTTTCGGGGAGCGGCGGAAACACCATATATTTT	CASSLVSGSGGNTIYF
TRBJ1-2	NA	TRBV6-6	NA	TGTGCCAGCAGTTACGGGGGGGGGGCAGGTGGTGGCTACACCTTC	CASSYGGGAGGGYTF
TRBJ2-2	NA	TRBV29-1	NA	TGCAGCGTTCACCTCACAACTGTAGCCGGGGAGCTGTTTTTT	CSVHLTTVAGELFF
TRBJ2-5	NA	TRBV7-8	NA	TGTGCCAGCAGCGACGAGGGAGGCTGGGAGACCCAGTACTTC	CASSDEGGWETQYF
TRBJ2-7	NA	TRBV27	NA	TGTGCCAGCAGTTTCATCCCCCCCGGGACTTACTCTCGGTACGAGCAGTACTTC	CASSFIPPGTYSRYEQYF
TRBJ1-5	few	TRBV6-1	NA	TGTGCCAGCAGTGAAACACCCCCTATGCCCCAGCATTTT	CASSETPPMPQHF
TRBJ1-6	few	TRBV6-6	NA	TGTGCCAGCAGTTACCGCGACAGGCAGAATTCACCCCTCCACTTT	CASSYRDRQNSPLHF
TRBJ1-5	NA	TRBV10-2	NA	TGCGCCAGCAGTGAGTCGAATCCGGGGGTTCAGCCCCAGCATTTT	CASSESNPGVQPQHF
TRBJ2-7	NA	TRBV18	TRBD2	TGTGCCAGCTCACCGGTCCCGACTAGCGGGACCTACGAGCAGTACTTC	CASSPVPTSGTYEQYF
TRBJ2-1	few	TRBV6-6	NA	TGTGCCAGCAGTTACCTGGGGGCCGGGTACAATGAGCAGTTCTTC	CASSYLGAGYNEQFF
TRBJ2-2	NA	TRBV7-2	TRBD2	TGTGCCAGCAGCCGGACTAGCGGGAGAAGTTACGTCGGGGAGCTGTTTTTT	CASSRTSGRSYVGELFF
TRBJ2-1	NA	TRBV11-2	TRBD2	TGTGCCAGCAGCCCGCGGGGGACCTTGTTCTTC	CASSPRGTLFF
TRBJ2-5	few	TRBV7-8	NA	TGTGCCAGCAGCTACGACCAAGAGACCCAGTACTTC	CASSYDQETQYF
TRBJ1-1	few	TRBV7-9	TRBD1	TGTGCCAGCAGCTTAGCCGGACAGGGACGGACTGAAGCTTTCTTT	CASSLAGQGRTEAFF
TRBJ1-1	few	TRBV10-3	TRBD1	TGTGCCATCAGGGGGGACAGGGGAGGCACTGAAGCTTTCTTT	CAIRGDRGGTEAFF
TRBJ2-5	NA	TRBV7-9	NA	TGTGCCAGCAGCTCGGGAAGGGCTGGCCGCAGCTCGGGGGAGACCCAGTACTTC	CASSSGRAGRSSGETQYF
TRBJ1-2	few	TRBV7-2	NA	TGTGCCAGCAGCTTGGGGGAAGGCAGTCGGGGCTACACCTTC	CASSLGEGSRGYTF
TRBJ1-4	NA	TRBV19	NA	TGTGCCAGTAGTATAGGGGGGTCAGCGCAATCTGAAAAACTGTTTTTT	CASSIGGSAQSEKLFF
TRBJ2-7	NA	TRBV7-9	TRBD1	TGTGCCAGCAGCCCGGGACAGAATCACTACGAGCAGTACTTC	CASSPGQNHYEQYF
TRBJ1-4	many	TRBV7-2	TRBD1	TGTGCCAGCAGCTGGGGACAGCCAAATGAAAAACTGTTTTTT	CASSWGQPNEKLFF
TRBJ2-3	NA	TRBV7-9	NA	TGTGCCAGCAGAATAAGACAGGACACAGATACGCAGTATTTT	CASRIRQDTDTQYF